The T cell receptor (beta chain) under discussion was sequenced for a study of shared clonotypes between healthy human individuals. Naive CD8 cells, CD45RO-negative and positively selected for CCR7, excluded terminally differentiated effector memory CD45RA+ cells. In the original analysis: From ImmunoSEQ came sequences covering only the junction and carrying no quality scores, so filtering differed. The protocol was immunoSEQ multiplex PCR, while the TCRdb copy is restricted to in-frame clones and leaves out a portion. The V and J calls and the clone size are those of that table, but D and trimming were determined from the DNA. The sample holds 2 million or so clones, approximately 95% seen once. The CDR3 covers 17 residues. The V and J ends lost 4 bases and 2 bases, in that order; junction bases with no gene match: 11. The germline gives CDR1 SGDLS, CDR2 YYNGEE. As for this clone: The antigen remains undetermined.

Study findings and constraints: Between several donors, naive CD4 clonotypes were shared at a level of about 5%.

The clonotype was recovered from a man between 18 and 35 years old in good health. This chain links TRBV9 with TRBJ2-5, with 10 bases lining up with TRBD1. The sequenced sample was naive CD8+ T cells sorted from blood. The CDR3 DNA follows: TGTGCCAGCAGCAAACCCCCCGGGACAGGGGAACAAGAGACCCAGTACTTC. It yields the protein CASSKPPGTGEQETQYF.